The next 8 T cell receptor beta chains were all read from a single sample in a study of post-analysis software for immune sequencing data. Study findings and constraints: Roughly 5 TRBV segments, TRBV5-6, TRBV5-1 and TRBV20-1 among them, were found more frequent in patients than controls.

Unique molecular identifiers were built into the TCR beta cDNA libraries. MiXCR, run by TCRdb on the PCR reads, gives a single entry per CDR3 protein. The repertoire holds 350,000 to 450,000 distinct CDR3 sequences, with 39% as singletons. Their recognized antigens are unknown. Sequences were obtained from blood. These receptors came from a girl aged 2-10 years with multiple sclerosis.

This clonotype occurred a few times. The rearrangement joins TRBV7-9 to TRBJ2-7, with 7 bases lining up with TRBD1. V was pared by 2 bases and J by 3 bases, with 7 bases of the junction left unmatched. This CDR3 contains 15 residues. CDR1 is SEHNR, CDR2 FQNEAQ, per germline (reference sequence). For the CDR3, the DNA is TGTGCCAGCAGCTTACTGACAGGGTCGGACTACGAGCAGTACTTC. Translating gives CASSLLTGSDYEQYF. The whole variable domain, remainder taken from reference TRBV7-9 and TRBJ2-7, is DTGVSQNPRHKITKRGQNVTFRCDPISEHNRLYWYRQTLGQGPEFLTYFQNEAQLEKSRLLSDRFSAERPKGSFSTLEIQRTEQGDSAMYLCASSLLTGSDYEQYFGPGTRLTVT.

The chain couples TRBV24-1 to TRBJ2-1; D not certain. This CDR3 comprises 14 residues. V was cut by 5 bases and J by 8 bases, with 15 bases left in between. From germline, CDR1 is KGHDR and CDR2 SFDVKD. CDR3 in DNA: TGTGCCACCAGTGTCGAAGGGCAGATCCATGAGCAGTTCTTC. Translating it yields CATSVEGQIHEQFF.

This clonotype turned up a few times. The rearrangement links TRBV5-1 to TRBJ2-1; TRBD2 matches 10 bases. V was pared by 0 bases and J by 9 bases, with 15 bases of the junction left unmatched. CDR1 and CDR2 from the germline V gene are SGHRS and YFSETQ. The CDR3 sequence is 18 residues long. The chain's CDR3 is CASSLARSGRAIDREQFF. Here the CDR3 DNA reads TGCGCCAGCAGCTTGGCCAGGAGCGGGAGGGCCATAGATCGTGAGCAGTTCTTC.

The rearrangement links TRBV12-3 or TRBV12-4 to TRBJ2-7; D possibly corresponds to TRBD1 (6 bases). The ends were cut back, 5 bases at V and 2 bases at J, with 19 bases in the middle. The CDR3 covers 16 residues. The DNA of the CDR3 is TGTGCCAGCAGTCCTCAGGGGTCTACGTCTCCCTACGAGCAGTACTTC. Its protein product is CASSPQGSTSPYEQYF.

The rearrangement uses TRBV9 and TRBJ2-7; perhaps TRBD1 as D (6 bases). V gave up 4 bases and J gave up 5 bases, with 16 bases separating them. The CDR3 runs to 14 residues. Germline-derived CDR1 and CDR2 are SGDLS and YYNGEE. This CDR3 reads CASSPRPYRDEQYF. The CDR3 DNA reads as TGTGCCAGCAGCCCCCGCCCCTACAGGGACGAGCAGTACTTC.

This clonotype appeared a few times. The V gene is TRBV10-3, the J gene TRBJ2-3, with D unclear. Germline-derived CDR1 and CDR2 are ENHRY and SYGVKD. V was cut by 2 bases and J by 5 bases, with 11 bases left in between. The CDR3 has 14 amino acids. This CDR3 is CAISEGRAKDTQYF. CDR3 coding DNA: TGTGCCATCAGTGAGGGCCGGGCTAAAGATACGCAGTATTTT.

The chain uses TRBV20-1 and TRBJ2-7; D is possibly TRBD1 (6 bases). CDR1 is DFQATT, CDR2 SNEGSKA, per germline (reference sequence). V shed 2 bases and J shed 0 bases, with 11 bases lying between them. The CDR3 runs 14 residues. The CDR3 spells CSARPRDISYEQYF. The CDR3 nucleotides read TGCAGTGCTAGACCCCGGGACATCTCCTACGAGCAGTACTTC.

V usage is TRBV7-2 and J usage is TRBJ2-7; D might be TRBD2 (5 bases). From germline, CDR1 is SGHTA and CDR2 FQGNSA. This CDR3 has 14 amino acids. Between the trimmed V and J ends, which lost 0 bases and 3 bases, there was a span of 9 bases. This CDR3 reads CASSLAGGLYEQYF. Written as DNA, the CDR3 is TGTGCCAGCAGCTTAGCCGGCGGGCTCTACGAGCAGTACTTC.